Presented here are 16 T cell receptor beta chains from one specimen sequenced in a study of blood T cell repertoires in COVID-19. The table came from immunoSEQ multiplex PCR; TCRdb's copy has only in-frame clones and leaves some out. The repertoire holds 250,000 or so clones, with about 90% as singletons. Sequenced material: peripheral blood. The receptor source for this set is a woman between 40 and 50 years old who had recovered from COVID-19.

CDR3 residues: CASRGFDTEAFF. DNA of the CDR3: TGTGCCAGCAGGGGCTTTGACACTGAAGCTTTCTTT. This chain connects TRBV27 to TRBJ1-1; D remains unclear. The CDR3 consists of 12 residues. Per the germline V gene, CDR1 is MNHEY and CDR2 is SMNVEV (reference sequence). Trimming pared 6 bases from V and 3 bases from J, leaving 8 bases between.

The chain combines TRBV7-2 with TRBJ2-7, with 7 bases fitting TRBD1. This CDR3 contains 16 residues. Germline V CDR1 and CDR2: SGHTA, FQGNSA. V shed 5 bases, J shed 0 bases, and the junction held 10 bases outside the gene matches. In DNA form, the CDR3 reads TGTGCCAGCAGCCCAACCCGGGACAGAAGCTCCTACGAGCAGTACTTC. Residues: CASSPTRDRSSYEQYF.

This rearrangement joins TRBV11-2 to TRBJ1-1; 8 bases are shared with TRBD1. The J segment lost 5 bases and the V segment lost 1 base, leaving 6 bases of the junction unmatched. CDR3 length: 15 amino acids. Germline V gene data show CDR1 as SGHAT and CDR2 as FQNNGV. CDR3 loop: CASSLVRGRMTEAFF. As DNA, the CDR3 is TGTGCCAGCAGCTTAGTCAGGGGGCGAATGACTGAAGCTTTCTTT.

V gene TRBV27 combines with J gene TRBJ2-7; 9 bases are shared with TRBD2. The CDR3 sequence is 16 residues long. V gave up 6 bases and J gave up 7 bases; unmatched junction bases: 16. Germline V CDR1 and CDR2: MNHEY, SMNVEV (reference sequence). The CDR3 loop reads CASRLAGATRWGEQYF. The CDR3 nucleotides read TGTGCCAGCAGGTTAGCGGGGGCCACCCGATGGGGGGAGCAGTACTTC.

This rearrangement joins TRBV18 to TRBJ1-1; no clear D. V was cut by 3 bases and J by 0 bases, with 5 bases left in between. Looked up from germline, CDR1 is KGHSH and CDR2 is LQKENI. The CDR3 totals 13 residues. Written as DNA, the CDR3 is TGTGCCAGCTCACCCGGGATGAACACTGAAGCTTTCTTT. Amino acids: CASSPGMNTEAFF.

V usage is TRBV11-2 and J usage is TRBJ2-3; D unresolved. The germline CDR1 and CDR2 sequences are SGHAT and FQNNGV. V lost 2 bases and J lost 3, with 9 bases in between. The CDR3 covers 14 residues. CDR3 DNA: TGTGCCAGCAGCTTAATGAGTCCGACAGATACGCAGTATTTT. The encoded protein is CASSLMSPTDTQYF.

V gene TRBV6-6 combines with J gene TRBJ1-6, with D unclear. From germline, CDR1 is MNHNY and CDR2 SVGAGI (reference sequence). The V end was cut by 2 bases, the J end by 10 bases, with 12 bases between. The CDR3 is 14 amino acids. The CDR3 protein is CASSYDWRGSPLHF. The CDR3 DNA reads TGTGCCAGCAGTTACGATTGGAGAGGCTCACCCCTCCACTTT.

This chain uses TRBV19 with TRBJ1-2, with D hard to call. The CDR3 length is 11 residues. Germline-derived CDR1 and CDR2 are LNHDA and SQIVND (reference sequence). V was clipped by 5 bases and J by 13 bases, with 14 bases between them. CDR3: CASSPGEKRTF. The DNA of the CDR3 is TGTGCCAGTAGTCCCGGGGAGAAACGCACCTTC.

The genes are TRBV12-5 and TRBJ2-7; D possibly corresponds to TRBD2 (6 bases). Trimming stripped 2 bases from V and 3 bases from J, with 11 bases between. The CDR3 covers 14 residues. Per the germline V gene, CDR1 is LGHNT and CDR2 is FRNRAP. The CDR3 is CASGLLQDYYEQYF. DNA for the CDR3: TGTGCTAGTGGTTTGTTACAGGACTACTACGAGCAGTACTTC.

The chain has TRBV27 and TRBJ2-3; the match to TRBD2 covers 7 bases. V lost 2 bases, J lost 4 bases, and 6 bases stayed unmatched. The germline gives CDR1 MNHEY, CDR2 SMNVEV (reference sequence). This CDR3 is built from 15 residues. CDR3 region: CASSLGRGGSDTQYF. The CDR3 coding sequence is TGTGCCAGCAGTTTAGGGCGGGGAGGGTCAGATACGCAGTATTTT.

The genes are TRBV14 and TRBJ1-2, with 10 bases aligning to TRBD1. Losses at the gene ends were 1 base for V and 10 bases for J; bases not matched to a gene: 6. The germline CDR1 and CDR2 sequences are SGHDN and FVKESK. This CDR3 spans 14 amino acids. The CDR3 loop reads CASSQVGTGEDYTF. The DNA for the CDR3 is TGTGCCAGCAGCCAAGTCGGGACAGGGGAGGACTACACCTTC. The full variable domain, in which reference TRBV14 and TRBJ1-2 provide the parts outside the CDR3, is EAGVTQFPSHSVIEKGQTVTLRCDPISGHDNLYWYRRVMGKEIKFLLHFVKESKQDESGMPNNRFLAERTGGTYSTLKVQPAELEDSGVYFCASSQVGTGEDYTFGSGTRLTVV.

V and J are TRBV24-1 and TRBJ1-5, with D possibly TRBD1 on 5 matching bases. The V gene lost 6 bases and the J gene lost 4 bases, with 12 bases spanning the gap. Germline CDR1 is KGHDR and CDR2 is SFDVKD. This CDR3 is built from 14 residues. CDR3 nucleotide sequence: TGTGCCACCAGTCGGCAGGGCCTAAATCAGCCCCAGCATTTT. This translates into CATSRQGLNQPQHF.

The chain employs TRBV3-1 (or the pseudogene TRBV3-2) and TRBJ1-2; D unclear. The CDR3 contains 13 residues. V was shortened by 0 bases and J by 4 bases, with 6 bases between the two germline ends. Germline CDR1 LGHDT, CDR2 YNNKEL (reference sequence). CDR3 sequence: CASSQDSGYGYTF. The DNA for the CDR3 is TGTGCCAGCAGCCAAGATAGCGGCTATGGCTACACCTTC.

The gene calls are TRBV30 and TRBJ2-1; 8 bases are shared with TRBD1. This CDR3 region has 15 residues. J was trimmed by 2 bases and V by 2 bases; bases with no gene match: 5. Per the germline V gene, CDR1 is GTSNPN and CDR2 is SVGIG (reference sequence). The CDR3 is CAWSWAGGTYNEQFF. Written as DNA, the CDR3 is TGTGCCTGGAGTTGGGCAGGGGGCACCTACAATGAGCAGTTCTTC. Variable domain in full (rest from reference TRBV30 and TRBJ2-1): SQTIHQWPATLVQPVGSPLSLECTVEGTSNPNLYWYRQAAGRGLQLLFYSVGIGQISSEVPQNLSASRPQDRQFILSSKKLLLSDSGFYLCAWSWAGGTYNEQFFGPGTRLTVL.

This sequence joins TRBV2 and TRBJ2-3; weak D call: TRBD1 (5 bases). The CDR3 consists of 14 residues. V lost 5 bases, J lost 3 bases, and 12 bases lay in between. Germline V CDR1 and CDR2: SNHLY, FYNNEI. The CDR3 region is CASSSEGATDTQYF. CDR3 in DNA: TGTGCCAGCAGTTCGGAAGGGGCAACAGATACGCAGTATTTT.

This clone was observed a single time. The chain recombines TRBV28 with TRBJ1-1; a weak D match, TRBD1 (6 bases). CDR3 length equals 15 residues. V lost 2 bases, J lost 1 base, and 11 bases lay in between. Germline CDR1 and CDR2: MDHEN and SYDVKM. The DNA of the CDR3 is TGTGCCAGCAGTTTACAGTCCAGGGGGAACACTGAAGCTTTCTTT. This translates into CASSLQSRGNTEAFF.